This is a list of T cell receptor beta chains from one sample in a study of blood T cell repertoires in COVID-19. Some clones are missing from TCRdb's copy, which holds only in-frame ones; the method was immunoSEQ multiplex PCR. The sample lists about 400,000 clones; approximately 90% were seen once. The sequenced sample consisted of peripheral blood. The receptors stem from a woman aged 25 to 45 with acute or convalescent COVID-19. Both conserved end residues are part of each CDR3. The order of the fields is V gene, clone size, D gene, J gene, CDR3 DNA, CDR3 protein. A D gene is named only where the DNA matches it firmly. Some rows have no size entry. The others give once, few or many, or a class for an expanded clone.

v_gene: TRBV7-9
abundance: -
d_gene: TRBD2
j_gene: TRBJ2-3
CDR3nt: TGTGCCAGCAACGACGGTGGGCGGGGGGCCGCAGATACGCAGTATTTT
CDR3aa: CASNDGGRGAADTQYF

v_gene: TRBV6-5
abundance: -
d_gene: TRBD1
j_gene: TRBJ2-5
CDR3nt: TGTGCCAGCAGGGGGGACAGGATCCTCCAAGAGACCCAGTACTTC
CDR3aa: CASRGDRILQETQYF

v_gene: TRBV3-1/TRBV3-2
abundance: few
d_gene: -
j_gene: TRBJ1-2
CDR3nt: TGTGCCAGCAGCCAACCGGACTATGGCTACACCTTC
CDR3aa: CASSQPDYGYTF

v_gene: TRBV6-5
abundance: -
d_gene: -
j_gene: TRBJ1-1
CDR3nt: TGTGCCAGCAGCCCCAGGGTGCGGAACACTGAAGCTTTCTTT
CDR3aa: CASSPRVRNTEAFF

v_gene: TRBV5-1
abundance: -
d_gene: TRBD1
j_gene: TRBJ2-5
CDR3nt: TGCGCCAGCCGACAGGGGTCTCTAGAGACCCAGTACTTC
CDR3aa: CASRQGSLETQYF

v_gene: TRBV3-1/TRBV3-2
abundance: once
d_gene: -
j_gene: TRBJ2-6
CDR3nt: TGTGCCAGCAGCCAGACTTCGTATGGGGCCAACGTCCTGACTTTC
CDR3aa: CASSQTSYGANVLTF

v_gene: TRBV5-4
abundance: -
d_gene: TRBD1
j_gene: TRBJ2-7
CDR3nt: TGTGCCAGCAGCCCCCGGGTCACAGGGGCCTACGAGCAGTACTTC
CDR3aa: CASSPRVTGAYEQYF

v_gene: TRBV7-3
abundance: -
d_gene: -
j_gene: TRBJ2-1
CDR3nt: TGTGCCAGCAGCAAAGCCGGGACTGCCCCGAATGAGCAGTTCTTC
CDR3aa: CASSKAGTAPNEQFF

v_gene: TRBV6-5
abundance: once
d_gene: -
j_gene: TRBJ1-2
CDR3nt: TGTGCCAGCACCCGGGGCTATGGCTACACCTTC
CDR3aa: CASTRGYGYTF

v_gene: TRBV6-6
abundance: few
d_gene: -
j_gene: TRBJ2-5
CDR3nt: TGTGCCAGCAGTTACGCAAAAGGACAGCTACAAGAGACCCAGTACTTC
CDR3aa: CASSYAKGQLQETQYF

v_gene: TRBV6-5
abundance: -
d_gene: -
j_gene: TRBJ1-1
CDR3nt: TGTGCCAGCATCATAACAGGGTGGCTGAACACTGAAGCTTTCTTT
CDR3aa: CASIITGWLNTEAFF

v_gene: TRBV28
abundance: -
d_gene: TRBD2
j_gene: TRBJ2-7
CDR3nt: TGTGCCAGCAGTTTCATCGGTACTAGCGGAGGCTCCTACGAGCAGTACTTC
CDR3aa: CASSFIGTSGGSYEQYF

v_gene: TRBV27
abundance: -
d_gene: -
j_gene: TRBJ2-1
CDR3nt: TGTGCCAGCAGTTTAGGCAGGCGAAATGAGCAGTTCTTC
CDR3aa: CASSLGRRNEQFF

v_gene: TRBV11-1
abundance: few
d_gene: -
j_gene: TRBJ2-7
CDR3nt: TGTGCCAGCAGCTTAGACCAGGCTCGGAACGAGCAGTACTTC
CDR3aa: CASSLDQARNEQYF

v_gene: TRBV11-3
abundance: -
d_gene: -
j_gene: TRBJ2-2
CDR3nt: TGTGCCAGCAGCCCTCGTGGAGGGGACACCGGGGAGCTGTTTTTT
CDR3aa: CASSPRGGDTGELFF

v_gene: TRBV30
abundance: -
d_gene: -
j_gene: TRBJ2-3
CDR3nt: TGTGCCTGGGGCCTAACGGGACATAACACAGATACGCAGTATTTT
CDR3aa: CAWGLTGHNTDTQYF

v_gene: TRBV11-2
abundance: -
d_gene: -
j_gene: TRBJ2-7
CDR3nt: TGTGCCAGCAGCTGGGCCGGGACACGCGAAAGTTACGAGCAGTACTTC
CDR3aa: CASSWAGTRESYEQYF

v_gene: TRBV19
abundance: -
d_gene: -
j_gene: TRBJ1-2
CDR3nt: TGTGCCAGTAGTATAAAATCTTTCGAGACAGGTGACCTTGGCTACACCTTC
CDR3aa: CASSIKSFETGDLGYTF

v_gene: TRBV28
abundance: -
d_gene: -
j_gene: TRBJ1-3
CDR3nt: TGTGCCAGCAGTTTTTCCGGGGTCCCAAACTCTGGAAACACCATATATTTT
CDR3aa: CASSFSGVPNSGNTIYF

v_gene: TRBV7-8
abundance: once
d_gene: TRBD2
j_gene: TRBJ2-3
CDR3nt: TGTGCCAGCAGCTCCGACGGGACTAGCGGTGGCACAGATACGCAGTATTTT
CDR3aa: CASSSDGTSGGTDTQYF

v_gene: TRBV25-1
abundance: -
d_gene: TRBD1
j_gene: TRBJ1-1
CDR3nt: TGTGCCAGCAGCGTGGGACAGCCAAACACTGAAGCTTTCTTT
CDR3aa: CASSVGQPNTEAFF

v_gene: TRBV5-4
abundance: -
d_gene: TRBD1
j_gene: TRBJ2-7
CDR3nt: TGTGCCAGCAGCCCTGAGACAGGGGGTATCTACGAGCAGTACTTC
CDR3aa: CASSPETGGIYEQYF

v_gene: TRBV21-1
abundance: once
d_gene: -
j_gene: TRBJ2-5
CDR3nt: TGTGCCAGCAGCAAAGCAGGGAGGTTTGAGACCCAGTACTTC
CDR3aa: CASSKAGRFETQYF

v_gene: TRBV9
abundance: few
d_gene: -
j_gene: TRBJ2-7
CDR3nt: TGTGCCAGCAGCGCTTCCTCGGCCTACGAGCAGTACTTC
CDR3aa: CASSASSAYEQYF

v_gene: TRBV11-2
abundance: -
d_gene: -
j_gene: TRBJ2-1
CDR3nt: TGTGCCAGCAGCCTGGCTAGCGATGCCAATGAGCAGTTCTTC
CDR3aa: CASSLASDANEQFF

v_gene: TRBV21-1
abundance: -
d_gene: -
j_gene: TRBJ1-5
CDR3nt: TGTGCCAGCAGCGCCGAACAGGGGAGTAACAATCAGCCCCAGCATTTT
CDR3aa: CASSAEQGSNNQPQHF

v_gene: TRBV3-1/TRBV3-2
abundance: -
d_gene: -
j_gene: TRBJ2-5
CDR3nt: TGTGCCAGCAGCCAAGATCCAAACCGGAGGACCCTCCAAGAGACCCAGTACTTC
CDR3aa: CASSQDPNRRTLQETQYF

v_gene: TRBV28
abundance: -
d_gene: -
j_gene: TRBJ2-7
CDR3nt: TGTGCCAGCAGCGCGGGGACTTACGAGCAGTACTTC
CDR3aa: CASSAGTYEQYF

v_gene: TRBV27
abundance: -
d_gene: TRBD2
j_gene: TRBJ2-6
CDR3nt: TGTGCCAGCAGTTTATTTATCTTAGGGGACTACTCTGGGGCCAACGTCCTGACTTTC
CDR3aa: CASSLFILGDYSGANVLTF

v_gene: TRBV7-7
abundance: many
d_gene: -
j_gene: TRBJ2-2
CDR3nt: TGTGCCAGCAGCTTAACCAGGGGCACCGGGGAGCTGTTTTTT
CDR3aa: CASSLTRGTGELFF

v_gene: TRBV7-9
abundance: -
d_gene: -
j_gene: TRBJ1-2
CDR3nt: TGTGCCAGCAGCTTAGCAGGGGGAGATGGCTACACCTTC
CDR3aa: CASSLAGGDGYTF

v_gene: TRBV25-1
abundance: -
d_gene: -
j_gene: TRBJ2-3
CDR3nt: TGTGCCAGCAGTGAATCCGTCGGAGATACGCAGTATTTT
CDR3aa: CASSESVGDTQYF

v_gene: TRBV5-1
abundance: once
d_gene: -
j_gene: TRBJ1-6
CDR3nt: TGCGCCAGCAGCACGGACAGTCTATATTCACCCCTCCACTTT
CDR3aa: CASSTDSLYSPLHF

v_gene: TRBV5-4
abundance: -
d_gene: TRBD2
j_gene: TRBJ2-1
CDR3nt: TGTGCCAGCAGCCCGGGACTAGCGGGGGGGGGTGAGCAGTTCTTC
CDR3aa: CASSPGLAGGGEQFF

v_gene: TRBV28
abundance: -
d_gene: -
j_gene: TRBJ1-2
CDR3nt: TGTGCCAGCAGTTTCCGCACCCGGGTGAACTATGGCTACACCTTC
CDR3aa: CASSFRTRVNYGYTF

v_gene: TRBV9
abundance: -
d_gene: -
j_gene: TRBJ2-7
CDR3nt: TGTGCCAGCAGCGTAGCTTACGGGGTGGTATACGAGCAGTACTTC
CDR3aa: CASSVAYGVVYEQYF

v_gene: TRBV6-1
abundance: -
d_gene: -
j_gene: TRBJ2-7
CDR3nt: TGTGCCAGCAGTGAATCCAGCGAGCAGTACTTC
CDR3aa: CASSESSEQYF

v_gene: TRBV14
abundance: -
d_gene: -
j_gene: TRBJ2-1
CDR3nt: TGTGCCAGCAGACGGAGCTCCTACAATGAGCAGTTCTTC
CDR3aa: CASRRSSYNEQFF

v_gene: TRBV6-2/TRBV6-3
abundance: once
d_gene: TRBD1
j_gene: TRBJ1-5
CDR3nt: TGTGCCAGCAGTTTCGAGGACAGGTATCAGCCCCAGCATTTT
CDR3aa: CASSFEDRYQPQHF

v_gene: TRBV2
abundance: -
d_gene: TRBD1
j_gene: TRBJ1-2
CDR3nt: TGTGCCAGCAGTGGAGGGAACAGGGGCCTCTATGGCTACACCTTC
CDR3aa: CASSGGNRGLYGYTF

v_gene: TRBV19
abundance: -
d_gene: -
j_gene: TRBJ1-5
CDR3nt: TGTGCCAGTAGTATAGCAGGGGATAGCAATCAGCCCCAGCATTTT
CDR3aa: CASSIAGDSNQPQHF

v_gene: TRBV7-9
abundance: -
d_gene: TRBD1
j_gene: TRBJ1-4
CDR3nt: TGTGCCAGCAGCTCCGGACAGGGGGCTAATGAAAAACTGTTTTTT
CDR3aa: CASSSGQGANEKLFF

v_gene: TRBV9
abundance: once
d_gene: TRBD1
j_gene: TRBJ1-5
CDR3nt: TGTGCCAGCAGCCCAACCCCGGACAGGGCCCAGCATTTT
CDR3aa: CASSPTPDRAQHF